The rows below give T cell receptor beta chains drawn from one sample of a study of T cells after yellow fever vaccination. One entry per CDR3 protein results from TCRdb running MiXCR on the 5' RACE reads. The data hold a few hundred thousand distinct CDR3 sequences, with around 3.1% observed a single time. The source was CD4+ T cells sorted from PBMCs, collected 10 days after the yellow fever booster vaccination. Every receptor here comes from a man aged 18 to 30 who received the YFV17D yellow fever vaccine. Both conserved end residues are part of each CDR3. D genes are given only for firm matches. Some rows mark clone size as missing; the rest say once, few, many or name a class of expanded clone.

d_call j_call clone_size v_call cdr3_nt cdr3_aa
TRBD1 TRBJ1-5 few TRBV6-2/TRBV6-3 TGTGCCAGCAGTGGGACAGACCTCAATCAGCCCCAGCATTTT CASSGTDLNQPQHF
- TRBJ1-1 many TRBV12-3/TRBV12-4 TGTGCCAGCAGGTTGAGGCTGCACACTGAAGCTTTCTTT CASRLRLHTEAFF
- TRBJ2-7 many TRBV12-3/TRBV12-4 TGTGCCAGCAGCCGGGGGCCCCACGAGCAGTACTTC CASSRGPHEQYF
TRBD2 TRBJ2-3 many TRBV5-1 TGCGCCAGCAGCTTGGCCGAAGCGGGGGGTTACGGAGATACGCAGTATTTT CASSLAEAGGYGDTQYF
- TRBJ1-4 many TRBV20-1 TGCAGTGCTTCTGACCCAAGAGGAACTAATGAAAAACTGTTTTTT CSASDPRGTNEKLFF
- TRBJ2-7 many TRBV5-1 TGCGCCAGCAGCTTGGGTCCCGAGCAGTACTTC CASSLGPEQYF
TRBD2 TRBJ2-5 many TRBV29-1 TGCAGCGGTGCACTAGCGCTGCAAGAGACCCAGTACTTC CSGALALQETQYF
- TRBJ1-2 - TRBV6-5 TGTGCCAGCAGTCCCGGGCCCGAGGCGGGCTACACCTTC CASSPGPEAGYTF
- TRBJ2-6 many TRBV9 TGTGCCAGCAGCGTAGCAGGTTCTGGGGCCAACGTCCTGACTTTC CASSVAGSGANVLTF
- TRBJ1-2 many TRBV5-1 TGCGCCAGCAGCTTGGTCGCAGGGCCCGGGGGCTACACCTTC CASSLVAGPGGYTF
TRBD1 TRBJ2-7 few TRBV7-2 TGTGCCAGCAGCTTATTTGCAGGGGGCTTGGAGCAGTACTTC CASSLFAGGLEQYF
- TRBJ2-1 many TRBV7-7 TGTGCTAGCAGCTTAGATCGAGTCGGATCCGGCAGTGAGCAGTTCTTC CASSLDRVGSGSEQFF
TRBD1 TRBJ1-6 many TRBV13 TGTGCCAGCAGCGTGAACAGGGGGCGCTCACCCCTCCACTTT CASSVNRGRSPLHF
- TRBJ2-1 few TRBV24-1 TGTGCCACCAGTGATTTGATGGATAATGAGCAGTTCTTC CATSDLMDNEQFF
- TRBJ1-6 few TRBV20-1 TGCAGTGCTAGAGTTGTGGGACCTGGAGGGAATTCACCCCTCCACTTT CSARVVGPGGNSPLHF
TRBD1 TRBJ2-7 many TRBV7-6 TGTGCCAGCAGCCCCCGGACAGGGGTAGCCTACGAGCAGTACTTC CASSPRTGVAYEQYF
TRBD2 TRBJ2-1 many TRBV28 TGTGCCAGCAGGACAAGCCCCGGGACTAGCGGGGGGAATGAGCAGTTCTTC CASRTSPGTSGGNEQFF
- TRBJ1-2 - TRBV12-3/TRBV12-4 TGTGCCAGCAGTTTAGTATGGGGTTATGGCTACACCTTC CASSLVWGYGYTF
- TRBJ1-6 few TRBV6-6 TGTGCCAGCAGTTACTCAGGTCAGACCGGCTCACCCCTCCACTTT CASSYSGQTGSPLHF
TRBD2 TRBJ2-3 few TRBV28 TGTGCCAGCAGTATCCGGTATGGGACTAGCGGGGGCAACACAGATACGCAGTATTTT CASSIRYGTSGGNTDTQYF
- TRBJ2-1 - TRBV6-5 TGTGCCAGCAGTTACTCGCTCTGGAGACAGGATGAGCAGTTCTTC CASSYSLWRQDEQFF
- TRBJ2-4 many TRBV5-1 TGCGCCAGCAGCTTGGATCTGGGGACCAAAAACATTCAGTACTTC CASSLDLGTKNIQYF
- TRBJ2-3 few TRBV24-1 TGTGCCACCAGGAACCAACCGGGGCAGGAAGATACGCAGTATTTT CATRNQPGQEDTQYF
TRBD2 TRBJ2-1 - TRBV11-3 TGTGCCAGCAGCTTCACCGGGACTAGCAATGAGCAGTTCTTC CASSFTGTSNEQFF
- TRBJ2-5 many TRBV29-1 TGCAGCGTCGGGGGTTTGGAGACCCAGTACTTC CSVGGLETQYF
- TRBJ2-3 many TRBV20-1 TGCAGTGCTAGTTCGCTAGCCGATACGCAGTATTTT CSASSLADTQYF
- TRBJ2-2 many TRBV20-1 TGCAGTGCTACCGGGACCCCGAACACCGGGGAGCTGTTTTTT CSATGTPNTGELFF
TRBD1 TRBJ2-7 many TRBV5-1 TGCGCCAGCAGCTTGGGATCGGACAGGGGACTCTACGAGCAGTACTTC CASSLGSDRGLYEQYF
- TRBJ2-5 few TRBV7-2 TGTGCCAGCAGCTCAGCTTCGGACCTCATCATTGGGACCCAGTACTTC CASSSASDLIIGTQYF
- TRBJ1-4 - TRBV11-2 TGTGCCAGCAGCTCTTCGACAGGCCGATATGAAAAACTGTTTTTT CASSSSTGRYEKLFF
TRBD1 TRBJ1-1 - TRBV10-2 TGCGCCAGCAGGCTCTCAGGGGGGAACACTGAAGCTTTCTTT CASRLSGGNTEAFF
- TRBJ1-2 - TRBV20-1 TGCAGTGCAAACACCCACTCCGGGACAACTTATGGCTACACCTTC CSANTHSGTTYGYTF
- TRBJ1-2 many TRBV20-1 TGCAGTGCTAGAGTAACCTCGGGCGGCTACACCTTC CSARVTSGGYTF
- TRBJ1-4 - TRBV30 TGTGCCTGGGGAGGGACCTCGGATGAAAAACTGTTTTTT CAWGGTSDEKLFF
- TRBJ2-3 few TRBV5-1 TGCGCCAGCAGCTTGGGAGGTCGGCAGAGCACAGATACGCAGTATTTT CASSLGGRQSTDTQYF
- TRBJ2-7 - TRBV10-3 TGTGCCACCACGACCTATGGCGACGAGCAGTACTTC CATTTYGDEQYF
- TRBJ2-7 many TRBV5-6 TGTGCCAGCAGCCGGGACCGCTACGAGCAGTACTTC CASSRDRYEQYF
TRBD1 TRBJ1-3 - TRBV5-1 TGCGCCAGCAGCCCCGGGACAGCTGGAAACACCATATATTTT CASSPGTAGNTIYF
- TRBJ2-5 many TRBV19 TGTGCCAGTAGTATGAGCAGGGGCCCTCAAGAGACCCAGTACTTC CASSMSRGPQETQYF
- TRBJ2-3 - TRBV18 TGTGCCAGCTCCTACTTCGAAACGGATACGCAGTATTTT CASSYFETDTQYF
- TRBJ2-7 many TRBV7-6 TGTGCCAGCAGCTCCCAATGGGACGGCGAGCAGTACTTC CASSSQWDGEQYF
- TRBJ1-4 many TRBV20-1 TGCAGTGCCTACAGGCGATATAATGAAAAACTGTTTTTT CSAYRRYNEKLFF
- TRBJ2-1 few TRBV5-4 TGTGCCAGCAGCTTGGTGCGGGATACGAATGAGCAGTTCTTC CASSLVRDTNEQFF